The 18 T cell receptor beta chains given below trace back to one sample, sequenced in a study of T-cell memory formation after mild COVID-19. TCRdb re-analysed the 5' RACE reads in MiXCR, keeping a single row per CDR3 protein. The sample lists 150,000 or so distinct CDR3 sequences, roughly 28% occurring once. The specimen was PBMCs or a T cell subset sorted from them (not recorded which). These receptors were obtained from an adult woman who had mild COVID-19 (a few samples of this study predate the infection). Cell type and time point are not known.

This clonotype was found a few times. The V and J genes are TRBV5-1 and TRBJ2-1, with D possibly being TRBD2 (5 bases). Trimming took 2 bases from V and 8 from J, leaving 11 bases between them. The CDR3 length is 13 residues. CDR1 and CDR2 (germline): SGHRS, YFSETQ. CDR3 nucleotides: TGCGCCAGCAGCTTTCGGGGTATGGATGAGCAGTTCTTC. It codes for CASSFRGMDEQFF.

The V call is TRBV7-9, the J call TRBJ2-5; 8 bases line up with TRBD1. V gave up 5 bases and J gave up 4 bases; unmatched junction bases: 12. The CDR3 extends over 16 amino acids. Germline V lookup: CDR1 SEHNR, CDR2 FQNEAQ (reference sequence). The CDR3 sequence: CASSQRQGNPRETQYF. CDR3 coding DNA: TGTGCCAGCAGCCAGAGACAGGGGAATCCCCGAGAGACCCAGTACTTC.

There are a few counts of this clonotype. V gene TRBV5-1 combines with J gene TRBJ1-4; D gene ambiguous. Trimming stripped 4 bases from V and 4 bases from J, with 11 bases between. Germline V gives CDR1 SGHRS, CDR2 YFSETQ. This CDR3 contains 14 residues. CDR3 in DNA: TGCGCCAGCAGCGATGGTTCGCTTAATGAAAAACTGTTTTTT. It encodes CASSDGSLNEKLFF.

In its sample, this clonotype was seen many times. This chain joins TRBV5-1 and TRBJ2-1, with D possibly TRBD2 on 5 matching bases. V lost 0 bases and J 0 bases, leaving 7 bases between the germline ends. Germline values: CDR1 SGHRS, CDR2 YFSETQ. The CDR3 runs 15 residues. This CDR3 reads CASSLEAVSYNEQFF. The CDR3 bases are TGCGCCAGCAGCTTGGAAGCGGTCTCCTACAATGAGCAGTTCTTC.

CDR3 sequence: CATSDWSARTGELFF. In DNA, the CDR3 is TGTGCCACCAGTGATTGGAGTGCCCGCACCGGGGAGCTGTTTTTT. The chain links TRBV24-1 to TRBJ2-2; unclear D gene. The CDR3 consists of 15 residues. Trimming pared 2 bases from V and 4 bases from J, leaving 10 bases between. Germline V lookup: CDR1 KGHDR, CDR2 SFDVKD.

The V and J genes are TRBV12-3 or TRBV12-4 and TRBJ2-1; 15 positions match TRBD2. The CDR3 consists of 18 residues. Trimming at V came to 0 bases and at J to 4 bases, leaving 4 bases not matched to a gene. CDR3 DNA sequence: TGTGCCAGCAGTTTAGCGACCGGGACTAGCGGGGGGTACAATGAGCAGTTCTTC. This gives the protein CASSLATGTSGGYNEQFF.

This clonotype was seen only a few times. At one end the junction does not follow the germline gene, possibly because of a read error. The chain combines TRBV6-2 or TRBV6-3 with TRBJ1-1, with 8 bases lining up with TRBD1. Germline V lookup: CDR1 MNHEY, CDR2 SVGEGT. There are 18 residues in the CDR3. CDR3 coding DNA: TGTGCCAGCAGTTACCCGCCGACTCGCAGGGGGCTGAAAACTGAAGCTTTCTTT. Amino acid sequence: CASSYPPTRRGLKTEAFF.

The rearrangement joins TRBV25-1 to TRBJ2-2; no definite D call. Trimming stripped 3 bases from V and 4 bases from J, with 15 bases between. The germline V gene has CDR1 MGHDK and CDR2 SYGVNS. The CDR3 spans 16 residues. The CDR3: CASSESWQLVTGELFF. Here the CDR3 DNA reads TGTGCCAGCAGTGAGTCATGGCAGCTCGTCACCGGGGAGCTGTTTTTT. Full variable domain (rest looked up from reference TRBV25-1 and TRBJ2-2): EADIYQTPRYLVIGTGKKITLECSQTMGHDKMYWYQQDPGMELHLIHYSYGVNSTEKGDLSSESTVSRIRTEHFPLTLESARPSHTSQYLCASSESWQLVTGELFFGEGSRLTVL.

This clonotype has just a few counts. The chain carries TRBV6-6 and TRBJ2-3; D is possibly TRBD1 (6 bases). This CDR3 comprises 15 residues. CDR1 MNHNY and CDR2 SVGAGI come from the germline V gene (reference sequence). Between the trimmed V and J ends, which lost 4 bases and 1 base, there was a span of 12 bases. Here the CDR3 DNA reads TGTGCCAGCAGTTCTCAGGGGCTGGGCACAGATACGCAGTATTTT. It specifies CASSSQGLGTDTQYF.

This clonotype was detected a few times. The chain is built from TRBV24-1 and TRBJ2-1, with 8 bases fitting TRBD2. V was pared by 3 bases and J by 1 base, with 1 base of the junction left unmatched. The CDR3 is 15 amino acids. Germline lookup yields CDR1 KGHDR and CDR2 SFDVKD. CDR3 protein: CATSDAGGSYNEQFF. The DNA of the CDR3 is TGTGCCACCAGTGATGCGGGAGGATCCTACAATGAGCAGTTCTTC.

The V call is TRBV7-3, the J call TRBJ2-7, with TRBD2 identical over 7 bases. With 4 bases clipped from V and 0 bases from J, the junction kept 6 bases outside the gene matches. The CDR3 loop spans 15 amino acids. Looked up from germline, CDR1 is SGHTA and CDR2 is FQGTGA. CDR3 sequence reads: CASSSGGLSSYEQYF. The CDR3 region has the DNA TGTGCCAGCAGCTCGGGGGGATTGAGCTCCTACGAGCAGTACTTC.

The chain is built from TRBV27 and TRBJ1-6, with a possible D match to TRBD1 (6 bases). Germline CDR1 and CDR2: MNHEY and SMNVEV (reference sequence). The CDR3 is made up of 14 amino acids. V lost 6 bases to trimming and J lost 5 bases, with 11 bases between them. CDR3 DNA: TGTGCCAGCAGCTCACAGGGTAATAATTCACCCCTCCACTTT. Its translation is CASSSQGNNSPLHF.

The rearrangement links TRBV7-2 to TRBJ2-7; D ambiguous. CDR3 length: 15 residues. Looked up from germline, CDR1 is SGHTA and CDR2 is FQGNSA. Trimming pared 1 base from V and 4 bases from J, leaving 14 bases between. The CDR3 sequence: CASSLVPAEEYEQYF. The CDR3 DNA sequence: TGTGCCAGCAGCTTAGTGCCAGCAGAAGAGTACGAGCAGTACTTC.

V is TRBV6-4 and J is TRBJ2-3; 9 bases line up with TRBD1. The CDR3 extends over 16 amino acids. Germline values: CDR1 MRHNA, CDR2 SNTAGT. The J segment lost 1 base and the V segment lost 6 bases, leaving 8 bases of the junction unmatched. The CDR3 DNA reads TGTGCCAGCAGCCCAGGGACAGGGATTGGCACAGATACGCAGTATTTT. This sequence encodes CASSPGTGIGTDTQYF.

The genes are TRBV5-1 and TRBJ2-3; D is possibly TRBD2 (5 bases). The V gene's germline CDR1 is SGHRS and CDR2 YFSETQ. The CDR3 is 14 amino acids. V shed 4 bases and J shed 6 bases, with 15 bases lying between them. The CDR3 region is CASSLDVRADTQYF. The CDR3 DNA follows: TGCGCCAGCAGCCTAGACGTGAGGGCGGATACGCAGTATTTT.

There are a few counts of this clonotype. The J gene is TRBJ1-5, the V gene TRBV12-3 or TRBV12-4; 10 bases align to TRBD1. The J segment lost 7 bases and the V segment lost 3 bases, leaving 6 bases of the junction unmatched. CDR3 length equals 15 residues. DNA of the CDR3: TGTGCCAGCAGTTTCCGGGGACAGGGGAGGCAGCCCCAGCATTTT. This codes for CASSFRGQGRQPQHF.

The chain uses TRBV12-3 or TRBV12-4 and TRBJ2-7, with D possibly matching TRBD2 (5 bases). This CDR3 comprises 12 residues. Trimming took off 6 bases at V and 8 bases at J, with 14 bases between the two ends. The DNA for the CDR3 is TGTGCCAGCAGCTCTAGCCGGCAGCAGCAGTACTTC. Encoded protein: CASSSSRQQQYF.

V gene TRBV5-4 combines with J gene TRBJ2-7; 11 nucleotides align to TRBD2. J was trimmed by 1 base and V by 6 bases; bases with no gene match: 9. This CDR3 contains 16 residues. Germline lookup yields CDR1 SGHNT and CDR2 YYREEE (reference sequence). CDR3 in amino acids: CASTPGLADYSYEQYF. The DNA for the CDR3 is TGTGCCAGCACCCCGGGACTAGCGGACTATTCCTACGAGCAGTACTTC.